The 10 T cell receptor beta chains in this list originate from one sample, sequenced in a study of blood T cells in healthy people across ages. For the second PCR, which ran for 7 to 11 cycles, a sample-barcoded 5' primer and a J-beta primer mix were used. TCRdb recomputed calls from the 5' RACE reads with MiXCR, one row per CDR3 protein. The table has around 990,000 distinct CDR3 sequences, 35% to 40% seen once. Sequences were obtained from blood. The source is a young man in good health.

The chain carries TRBV9 and TRBJ2-1, with no clear D. Trimming took 0 bases from V and 5 from J, leaving 18 bases between them. The length of the CDR3 is 17 residues. Per germline, CDR1 SGDLS and CDR2 YYNGEE. CDR3 region: CASSVVPDPNSNNEQFF. As DNA, the CDR3 is TGTGCCAGCAGCGTAGTCCCGGACCCGAATAGTAACAATGAGCAGTTCTTC.

In the case of this clonotype: A much larger clone lies one base from this, so it may be a read error. It is unclear where the CDR3 begins or ends on the DNA, so no DNA is shown, and the CDR3 is as TCRdb lists it. The rearrangement links TRBV6-5 to TRBJ2-3; the D segment call TRBD2 is taken from the table without a DNA check. Germline V CDR1 and CDR2: MNHEY, SVGAGI. The CDR3 length equals 15 residues, ends included. This CDR3 reads CASSYVASGTDTPYF.

The chain is built from TRBV4-1 and TRBJ2-5; D is undetermined. Germline V lookup: CDR1 MGHRA, CDR2 YSYEKL. The CDR3 length is 14 residues. The V end was cut by 2 bases, the J end by 1 base, with 8 bases between. CDR3 DNA sequence: TGCGCCAGCAGCCAATGGGTAGCCCAAGAGACCCAGTACTTC. Translating it yields CASSQWVAQETQYF.

The chain carries TRBV9 and TRBJ1-4, with no clear D. V gave up 4 bases and J gave up 6 bases, with 13 bases separating them. The CDR3 has 14 amino acids. Germline CDR1 is SGDLS and CDR2 is YYNGEE. The CDR3, as DNA: TGTGCCAGCAGCCCATCTCCCCGGGATGAAAAACTGTTTTTT. It codes for CASSPSPRDEKLFF.

The chain couples TRBV27 to TRBJ2-1, with D possibly called TRBD1 or TRBD2 (6 bases each). CDR1 MNHEY and CDR2 SMNVEV come from the germline V gene (reference sequence). The length of the CDR3 is 19 residues. V lost 5 bases, J lost 4 bases, and 27 bases lay in between. For the CDR3, the DNA is TGTGCCAGCAGTGCTCACAGGGAAGTCAGGCTGGCGGGATACAATGAGCAGTTCTTC. Protein product: CASSAHREVRLAGYNEQFF.

The CDR3 DNA reads TGCGCCAGCAGCCAAGATTCGAGACAGGGTGGCAATGAGCAGTTCTTC. Amino acid sequence: CASSQDSRQGGNEQFF. The chain employs TRBV4-3 and TRBJ2-1, with 7 bases matching TRBD1. Germline V gene lookup returns CDR1 LGHNA and CDR2 YSLEER. The CDR3 contains 16 residues. V shed 0 bases and J 6 bases; nucleotides not matched to a gene: 8.

Details on this clonotype: At one of its ends the junction is not consistent with the germline gene, which may arise from a read error. The chain joins TRBV28 to TRBJ1-5; D unclear. The CDR3 is 14 amino acids. Per germline, CDR1 MDHEN and CDR2 SYDVKM. The CDR3 spells CACSQGTGNQPQHF. CDR3 nucleotide sequence: TGTGCCTGCAGCCAAGGAACAGGCAATCAGCCCCAGCATTTT.

In this sample, this clonotype turned up once. V and J are TRBV11-1 and TRBJ1-2, with D perhaps TRBD1 (6 bases). Trimming removed 7 bases from V and 6 bases from J, with 18 bases in between. CDR3 length equals 14 residues. Germline CDR1 reads SGHAT; CDR2 reads FQDESV (reference sequence). CDR3 residues: CASTPNREVDGYTF. In DNA, the CDR3 is TGTGCCAGCACGCCCAACAGGGAGGTGGATGGCTACACCTTC.

V usage is TRBV19 and J usage is TRBJ2-7, with D unresolved. The CDR3 loop spans 15 amino acids. Trimming removed 7 bases at V and 7 bases at J, with 23 bases between. Germline V lookup: CDR1 LNHDA, CDR2 SQIVND (reference sequence). The chain's CDR3 is CASTLGLGIYNEQYF. The CDR3 DNA reads TGTGCCAGTACTTTAGGGCTGGGTATCTACAATGAGCAGTACTTC.

The V call is TRBV14, the J call TRBJ2-6, with a weak D call TRBD1 (5 bases). CDR3 length: 16 amino acids. Trimming removed 4 bases from V and 6 bases from J, with 16 bases in between. The germline V gene encodes CDR1 SGHDN and CDR2 FVKESK. CDR3: CASSLRTGFVANVLTF. CDR3 coding DNA: TGTGCCAGCAGCCTCCGAACAGGTTTTGTGGCCAACGTCCTGACTTTC.